Presented here are 9 T cell receptor beta chains from one specimen sequenced in a study of T cell repertoires in cytomegalovirus infection. One entry per CDR3 protein results from TCRdb running MiXCR on the reads. The data hold around 140,000 distinct CDR3 sequences, with about 6.3% observed a single time. The sample comprised PBMCs. Source of these receptors: a human donor in good health (CMV status not recorded). Some clones in this sample may be carry-over from other donors' samples.

This clonotype was seen more than once but under ten times. The J gene is TRBJ1-2, the V gene TRBV11-2; a weak D match, TRBD1 (6 bases). Germline V gives CDR1 SGHAT, CDR2 FQNNGV. V was cut by 5 bases and J by 2 bases, with 27 bases left in between. This CDR3 is 19 amino acids long. CDR3 in DNA: TGTGCCAGCAGCCCAGGGGCGAACCAGAGGGTAGGGATCAACTATGGCTACACCTTC. Translation: CASSPGANQRVGINYGYTF.

Many counts were recorded for this clonotype. The chain joins TRBV7-3 to TRBJ1-1; no definite D call. There are 15 residues in the CDR3. Trimming removed 0 bases at V and 1 base at J, with 9 bases between. Germline V lookup: CDR1 SGHTA, CDR2 FQGTGA. CDR3 in amino acids: CASSLTPSENTEAFF. The CDR3 DNA sequence: TGTGCCAGCAGCTTAACGCCCTCGGAGAACACTGAAGCTTTCTTT.

This clonotype has a count of ten or more. The gene calls are TRBV7-2 and TRBJ1-2, with 9 nucleotides matching TRBD1. Germline loops: CDR1 SGHTA, CDR2 FQGNSA. V dropped 5 bases and J dropped 2; count of bases not matched to a gene: 9. The CDR3 is 16 residues long. The CDR3 region has the DNA TGTGCCAGCAGCACCCACACCGGGACAGGGAACTATGGCTACACCTTC. Translation gives CASSTHTGTGNYGYTF.

There are many counts of this clonotype. This rearrangement joins TRBV7-9 to TRBJ2-7; 9 nucleotides match TRBD1. CDR3 length equals 16 residues. V gave up 5 bases and J gave up 7 bases; unmatched junction bases: 15. Germline V lookup: CDR1 SEHNR, CDR2 FQNEAQ (reference sequence). The CDR3 nucleotides read TGTGCCAGCAGCAACAACCCCGGGACAGGGTATAATGAGCAGTACTTC. Protein sequence: CASSNNPGTGYNEQYF.

This clonotype has a count of ten or more. The DNA of the CDR3 is TGTGCCAGCAGCACCGGTAGCGGGACCCTCCTGGGAGAGCAGTTCTTC. Its translation is CASSTGSGTLLGEQFF. V is TRBV7-2 and J is TRBJ2-1; 8 nucleotides match TRBD2. The CDR3 contains 16 residues. CDR1 SGHTA and CDR2 FQGNSA come from the germline V gene. V gave up 5 bases and J gave up 10 bases; unmatched junction bases: 16.

The chain employs TRBV10-3 and TRBJ1-1; the D gene is possibly TRBD1 (6 bases). V lost 5 bases and J lost 4, with 14 bases in between. Looked up from germline, CDR1 is ENHRY and CDR2 is SYGVKD. This CDR3 region has 14 residues. DNA for the CDR3: TGTGCCATCAGTATACAGGGATTGAGCACTGAAGCTTTCTTT. This codes for CAISIQGLSTEAFF.

This clonotype was recorded a few times. The chain uses TRBV19 and TRBJ1-1, with D perhaps TRBD1 (5 bases). The CDR3 length is 15 residues. V shed 2 bases and J shed 0 bases, with 10 bases lying between them. Germline-derived CDR1 and CDR2 are LNHDA and SQIVND (reference sequence). The CDR3 loop reads CASSIRGRMNTEAFF. In nucleotides, the CDR3 is TGTGCCAGTAGTATACGGGGGAGGATGAACACTGAAGCTTTCTTT.

The sample holds many counts of this clonotype. V gene TRBV7-6 combines with J gene TRBJ2-7; either TRBD1 or TRBD2 may fit D (6 bases each). This CDR3 region has 16 residues. The V and J ends lost 5 bases and 1 base respectively, with 18 bases between them. From germline, CDR1 is SGHVS and CDR2 FNYEAQ. CDR3 sequence reads: CASSPRAEGGSYEQYF. CDR3 sequence (DNA): TGTGCCAGCAGCCCCCGCGCTGAGGGGGGTTCCTACGAGCAGTACTTC. The variable domain in full, completed from reference TRBV7-6 and TRBJ2-7, reads GAGVSQSPRYKVTKRGQDVALRCDPISGHVSLYWYRQALGQGPEFLTYFNYEAQQDKSGLPNDRFSAERPEGSISTLTIQRTEQRDSAMYRCASSPRAEGGSYEQYFGPGTRLTVT.

This clonotype was found many times. V and J are TRBV7-9 and TRBJ1-1; D is possibly TRBD1 (5 bases). V was cut by 3 bases and J by 11 bases, with 16 bases left in between. Germline V gives CDR1 SEHNR, CDR2 FQNEAQ (reference sequence). The CDR3 length is 13 residues. CDR3 DNA: TGTGCCAGCAGCTTGGGACTGATGGGCGGGGCTTTCTTT. This translates into CASSLGLMGGAFF.